The 28 T cell receptor beta chains below all came from one sample that was sequenced in a study of blood T cell repertoires in COVID-19 (dated by TCRdb to about 2020). Library method: the immunoSEQ multiplex PCR assay. TCRdb mirrors the immuneACCESS table, restricted to in-frame sequences. Some clones are absent from its copies; in checked studies, under half trace to an unresolved V gene, and the reason for the others is unknown. The sample table contains approximately 250,000 clones; only one count was recorded for roughly 86% of them. Under 2% of the sample rests with the top ten. What was sequenced was peripheral blood. These receptors were taken from a woman aged 55-70 years who had recovered from COVID-19.

The chain combines TRBV10-3 with TRBJ1-4; TRBD1 matches 8 bases. The CDR3 consists of 14 residues. The germline V gene encodes CDR1 ENHRY and CDR2 SYGVKD. J was trimmed by 8 bases and V by 2 bases; bases with no gene match: 4. CDR3 nucleotide sequence: TGTGCCATCAGTGAGACAGGGGGTTCGGAAAAACTGTTTTTT. This encodes CAISETGGSEKLFF.

The chain is built from TRBV18 and TRBJ2-7; D unresolved. Germline loops: CDR1 KGHSH, CDR2 LQKENI. This CDR3 has 17 residues. The V end lost 6 bases, the J end lost 2 bases, and 23 bases lay between the germline ends. For the CDR3, the DNA is TGTGCCAGCTCTCAGCTGTTAGTTGAGCGCGTACCCTACGAGCAGTACTTC. Translation: CASSQLLVERVPYEQYF.

The rearrangement uses TRBV9 and TRBJ1-2, with TRBD1 identical over 7 bases. Trimming cost V 3 bases and J 5 bases; bases outside gene matches: 7. CDR3 length: 14 residues. Per the germline V gene, CDR1 is SGDLS and CDR2 is YYNGEE. The CDR3 DNA follows: TGTGCCAGCAGCGGCCCACAGGGGAGGTATGGCTACACCTTC. Translating it yields CASSGPQGRYGYTF.

This chain connects TRBV28 to TRBJ1-4, with D unresolved. The CDR3 consists of 14 residues. CDR1 is MDHEN and CDR2 is SYDVKM in the germline V gene. V was cut by 8 bases and J by 7 bases, with 17 bases left in between. This CDR3 is CASGPGNRGEKLFF. In DNA form, the CDR3 reads TGTGCCAGCGGTCCGGGAAACCGGGGTGAAAAACTGTTTTTT.

This chain joins TRBV7-3 and TRBJ2-3; the D gene is possibly TRBD2 (6 bases). The V end was cut by 1 base, the J end by 1 base, with 9 bases between. CDR3 size: 15 residues. The V gene's germline CDR1 is SGHTA and CDR2 FQGTGA. The CDR3 region has the DNA TGTGCCAGCAGCTTAAAGGGAGGCCGCACAGATACGCAGTATTTT. Residues: CASSLKGGRTDTQYF.

As to this clone: At one boundary the junction diverges from the germline segment, which might be a read error. V and J are TRBV7-7 and TRBJ1-1; weak D call: TRBD1 (5 bases). The CDR3 totals 13 residues. Germline assignment: CDR1 SSHAT and CDR2 FNYEAQ (reference sequence). CDR3 nucleotide sequence: TGTGCTAGCAGCTTAGATCCATCAGGGATGGCTTTCTTT. Translated, it gives CASSLDPSGMAFF.

As to this clone: Relative to the germline gene, one junction end is altered; a read error may explain this. This sequence joins TRBV7-3 and TRBJ1-2; 8 bases match TRBD1. The CDR3 has 14 amino acids. Germline V CDR1 and CDR2: SGHTA, FQGTGA. This chain's CDR3 is CASSVTSGTGGYTF. The CDR3 DNA reads as TGTGCCAGCAGCGTAACTTCCGGGACAGGCGGCTACACCTTC.

This clone was counted a single time. This chain joins TRBV27 and TRBJ2-1; D remains ambiguous. V dropped 5 bases and J dropped 9 bases, with 8 bases sitting between them. CDR1 is MNHEY, CDR2 SMNVEV, per germline (reference sequence). The CDR3 runs 11 residues. CDR3 protein: CASSGSVEQFF. The DNA for the CDR3 is TGTGCCAGCAGTGGAAGCGTTGAGCAGTTCTTC.

This clone was recorded once. This chain connects TRBV5-1 to TRBJ2-3; 10 positions match TRBD1. Unmatched junction bases numbered 9, after V lost 1 base and J lost 4 bases. Germline V gives CDR1 SGHRS, CDR2 YFSETQ. The CDR3 is 17 residues long. CDR3 sequence: CASSLRGVTGGADTQYF. The CDR3 DNA is TGCGCCAGCAGCTTGCGAGGGGTGACAGGGGGCGCAGATACGCAGTATTTT.

The V and J genes are TRBV28 and TRBJ2-5; possibly TRBD1 for D (7 bases). Germline values: CDR1 MDHEN, CDR2 SYDVKM. The CDR3 runs 15 residues. V was clipped by 4 bases and J by 5 bases, with 17 bases between them. CDR3 sequence (DNA): TGTGCCAGCAGTTGGGGGGACAGTGTCAGGGAGACCCAGTACTTC. As protein: CASSWGDSVRETQYF.

The V call is TRBV5-1, the J call TRBJ2-1; tentative D call: TRBD2 (6 bases). Trimming pared 0 bases from V and 12 bases from J, leaving 13 bases between. Looked up from germline, CDR1 is SGHRS and CDR2 is YFSETQ. The CDR3 contains 13 residues. Here the CDR3 DNA reads TGCGCCAGCAGCTTGGTAGCTAGCGAGAGGCAGTTCTTC. Translated, it gives CASSLVASERQFF.

The rearrangement joins TRBV15 to TRBJ2-7; a possible D gene is TRBD1 (5 bases). Looked up from germline, CDR1 is LNHNV and CDR2 is YYDKDF (reference sequence). V lost 3 bases and J lost 3, with 9 bases in between. This CDR3 region has 13 residues. CDR3 protein: CATSSGRVYEQYF. The CDR3 bases are TGTGCCACCAGCAGCGGCAGGGTCTACGAGCAGTACTTC. Based on the CDR3 plus reference TRBV15 and TRBJ2-7, the full variable domain is DAMVIQNPRYQVTQFGKPVTLSCSQTLNHNVMYWYQQKSSQAPKLLFHYYDKDFNNEADTPDNFQSRRPNTSFCFLDIRSPGLGDTAMYLCATSSGRVYEQYFGPGTRLTVT.

This clone came up a few times. This rearrangement joins TRBV10-1 to TRBJ2-7; D not certain. The length of the CDR3 is 14 residues. Germline V gives CDR1 WNHNN, CDR2 SYGVQD (reference sequence). V shed 7 bases and J shed 2 bases, with 15 bases lying between them. The CDR3 region has the DNA TGCGCCAGCATCCCCGGTTTACTGACCTACGAGCAGTACTTC. This translates into CASIPGLLTYEQYF.

This clone was seen many times. The chain is built from TRBV7-6 and TRBJ1-2; the D gene is possibly TRBD1 (6 bases). Germline V CDR1 and CDR2: SGHVS, FNYEAQ. Trimming took 0 bases from V and 0 from J, leaving 17 bases between them. This CDR3 spans 18 amino acids. DNA for the CDR3: TGTGCCAGCAGCTTAGCTCGTCGGTCCAGGGGTTCTAACTATGGCTACACCTTC. Its protein product is CASSLARRSRGSNYGYTF.

This clone was counted a few times. The chain has TRBV28 and TRBJ2-7; 11 nucleotides align to TRBD2. The germline V gene has CDR1 MDHEN and CDR2 SYDVKM. Trimming at V came to 3 bases and at J to 3 bases, leaving 4 bases not matched to a gene. The CDR3 is 15 amino acids. The CDR3 is CASSLTSGISYEQYF. The CDR3 DNA reads TGTGCCAGCAGTTTGACTAGCGGGATTAGCTACGAGCAGTACTTC.

Of note for this clone: At one end, the junction sequence differs from germline, possibly due to a read error. The V gene is TRBV9, the J gene TRBJ2-1; a weak D match, TRBD2 (5 bases). This CDR3 contains 15 residues. Looked up from germline, CDR1 is SGDLS and CDR2 is YYNGEE. The CDR3 is CASSTSGSPYNEQFF. DNA for the CDR3: TGTGCCAGCAGCACCAGCGGTTCCCCCTATAATGAGCAGTTCTTC.

The chain couples TRBV4-1 to TRBJ2-1; TRBD2 is a possible D gene (6 bases). CDR3 length: 14 residues. Trimming stripped 4 bases from V and 5 bases from J, with 12 bases between. Germline assignment: CDR1 MGHRA and CDR2 YSYEKL. The CDR3 is CASSRPTSNNEQFF. In nucleotides, the CDR3 is TGCGCCAGCAGCCGACCCACTAGCAACAATGAGCAGTTCTTC.

The V and J genes are TRBV6-5 and TRBJ2-2; maybe TRBD2 (6 bases). Germline CDR1 and CDR2: MNHEY and SVGAGI. Trimming took 1 base from V and 4 from J, leaving 13 bases between them. This CDR3 region has 16 residues. The CDR3 loop is CASSYLTSYRTGELFF. The CDR3 DNA reads TGTGCCAGCAGTTACTTGACTAGTTATCGCACCGGGGAGCTGTTTTTT.

This chain uses TRBV5-4 with TRBJ1-6; TRBD1 might be the D (5 bases). V was shortened by 0 bases and J by 10 bases, with 8 bases between the two germline ends. This CDR3 comprises 13 residues. Germline V gene lookup returns CDR1 SGHNT and CDR2 YYREEE (reference sequence). The CDR3 DNA is TGTGCCAGCAGCTTGGGGGGGGACTCACCCCTCCACTTT. Protein product: CASSLGGDSPLHF.

On this clone itself: Relative to the germline gene, one junction end is altered; a read error may explain this. The sample holds other DNA sequences that translate to the same CDR3. The V and J genes are TRBV7-7 and TRBJ2-3; 15 bases fit TRBD2. Germline CDR1 and CDR2: SSHAT and FNYEAQ (reference sequence). The CDR3 is made up of 16 amino acids. CDR3 sequence reads: CASSLGLAGGTDTQYF. The CDR3 coding sequence is TGTGCTAGCAGCCTCGGACTAGCGGGGGGGACAGATACGCAGTATTTT.

The V gene is TRBV6-6, the J gene TRBJ1-5; possibly TRBD1 for D (5 bases). There are 16 residues in the CDR3. Germline-derived CDR1 and CDR2 are MNHNY and SVGAGI (reference sequence). Between the trimmed V and J ends, which lost 5 bases and 0 bases, there was a span of 14 bases. The CDR3 bases are TGTGCCAGCAGTCACCCGGGGGGATATAGCAATCAGCCCCAGCATTTT. Residues: CASSHPGGYSNQPQHF.

V gene TRBV5-1 combines with J gene TRBJ2-3, with 11 bases lining up with TRBD2. The J segment lost 1 base and the V segment lost 3 bases, leaving 4 bases of the junction unmatched. Germline-derived CDR1 and CDR2 are SGHRS and YFSETQ. The CDR3 contains 16 residues. This CDR3 is CASSWATSGGTDTQYF. In nucleotides, the CDR3 is TGCGCCAGCAGCTGGGCGACTAGCGGGGGCACAGATACGCAGTATTTT.

The rearrangement joins TRBV9 to TRBJ1-5, with 7 bases fitting TRBD1. V was clipped by 5 bases and J by 4 bases; unmatched bases: 6. CDR3 length: 14 residues. Germline V gene sequence: CDR1 SGDLS, CDR2 YYNGEE. CDR3: CASSPGTVNQPQHF. CDR3 DNA: TGTGCCAGCAGTCCCGGGACAGTTAATCAGCCCCAGCATTTT.

The chain uses TRBV11-2 and TRBJ1-5, with D tentatively TRBD1 (5 bases). The CDR3 length is 13 residues. The V end lost 0 bases, the J end lost 7 bases, and 7 bases lay between the germline ends. Germline CDR1 and CDR2: SGHAT and FQNNGV. CDR3 protein: CASSLDREQPQHF. CDR3 nucleotides: TGTGCCAGCAGCTTAGACAGGGAACAGCCCCAGCATTTT.

The chain combines TRBV5-1 with TRBJ1-3; maybe TRBD1 (5 bases). V was clipped by 0 bases and J by 0 bases, with 10 bases between them. CDR1 and CDR2 from the germline V gene are SGHRS and YFSETQ. The CDR3 runs 16 residues. CDR3 in DNA: TGCGCCAGCAGCTTGGAAGGGGTCGGCTCTGGAAACACCATATATTTT. It encodes CASSLEGVGSGNTIYF.

The chain is built from TRBV27 and TRBJ2-7, with 9 positions matching TRBD2. CDR1 MNHEY and CDR2 SMNVEV come from the germline V gene (reference sequence). The CDR3 consists of 14 residues. V was clipped by 5 bases and J by 2 bases; unmatched bases: 4. This CDR3 is CASSRSGGTYEQYF. The CDR3 coding sequence is TGTGCCAGCAGTCGCAGCGGGGGGACCTACGAGCAGTACTTC.

The CDR3: CASSPTTSTGNEQFF. The CDR3 DNA reads as TGTGCCAGCTCACCGACGACTTCTACGGGCAATGAGCAGTTCTTC. The chain carries TRBV18 and TRBJ2-1; D uncertain. V was cut by 3 bases and J by 6 bases, with 15 bases left in between. This CDR3 spans 15 amino acids. Germline CDR1 and CDR2: KGHSH and LQKENI.

This clone was picked up one time. This chain connects TRBV5-1 to TRBJ2-6; 8 bases fit TRBD2. The J segment lost 4 bases and the V segment lost 0 bases, leaving 18 bases of the junction unmatched. CDR3 length: 21 residues. Looked up from germline, CDR1 is SGHRS and CDR2 is YFSETQ. The CDR3 DNA is TGCGCCAGCAGCTTGGTCTGGGGCGGGGGGACCCTTTTTGGAGGGGCCAACGTCCTGACTTTC. It specifies CASSLVWGGGTLFGGANVLTF. The variable domain in full, completed from reference TRBV5-1 and TRBJ2-6, reads KAGVTQTPRYLIKTRGQQVTLSCSPISGHRSVSWYQQTPGQGLQFLFEYFSETQRNKGNFPGRFSGRQFSNSRSEMNVSTLELGDSALYLCASSLVWGGGTLFGGANVLTFGAGSRLTVL.